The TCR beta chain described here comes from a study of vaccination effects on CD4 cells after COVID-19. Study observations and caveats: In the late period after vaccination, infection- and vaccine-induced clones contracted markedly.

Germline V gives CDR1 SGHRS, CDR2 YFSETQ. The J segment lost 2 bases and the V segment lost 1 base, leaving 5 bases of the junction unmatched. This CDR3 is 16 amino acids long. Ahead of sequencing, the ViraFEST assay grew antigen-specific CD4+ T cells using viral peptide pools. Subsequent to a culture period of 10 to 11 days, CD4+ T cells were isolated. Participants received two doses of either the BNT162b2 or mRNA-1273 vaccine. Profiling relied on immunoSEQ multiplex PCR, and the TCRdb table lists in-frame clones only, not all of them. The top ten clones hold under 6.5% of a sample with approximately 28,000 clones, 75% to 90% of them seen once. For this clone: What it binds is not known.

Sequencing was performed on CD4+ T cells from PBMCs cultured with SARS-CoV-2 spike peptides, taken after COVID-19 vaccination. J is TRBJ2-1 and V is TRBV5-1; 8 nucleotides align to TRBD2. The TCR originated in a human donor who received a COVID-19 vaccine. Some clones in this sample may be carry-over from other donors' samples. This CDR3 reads CASSLTLAGTYNEQFF. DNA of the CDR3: TGCGCCAGCAGCTTGACCCTAGCGGGTACCTACAATGAGCAGTTCTTC.